This T cell receptor (beta chain) was sequenced in a study of technical replicates of blood from several donors. CDR1 is MRHNA and CDR2 is SNTAGT in the germline V gene. The J segment lost 4 bases and the V segment lost 6 bases, leaving 11 bases of the junction unmatched. The CDR3 runs 16 residues. The protocol was immunoSEQ multiplex PCR, while the TCRdb copy is restricted to in-frame clones and leaves out a portion. The table has just over 95,000 clones, approximately 94% seen once. The rearrangement links TRBV6-4 to TRBJ2-3; TRBD2 matches 9 bases. Sequences were obtained from T cells isolated from PBMCs. This TCR was sampled from a human donor in good health. In DNA, the CDR3 is TGTGCCAGCAGCGAGATCTTAGCGGGAGTGCCAGATACGCAGTATTTT. It yields the protein CASSEILAGVPDTQYF.